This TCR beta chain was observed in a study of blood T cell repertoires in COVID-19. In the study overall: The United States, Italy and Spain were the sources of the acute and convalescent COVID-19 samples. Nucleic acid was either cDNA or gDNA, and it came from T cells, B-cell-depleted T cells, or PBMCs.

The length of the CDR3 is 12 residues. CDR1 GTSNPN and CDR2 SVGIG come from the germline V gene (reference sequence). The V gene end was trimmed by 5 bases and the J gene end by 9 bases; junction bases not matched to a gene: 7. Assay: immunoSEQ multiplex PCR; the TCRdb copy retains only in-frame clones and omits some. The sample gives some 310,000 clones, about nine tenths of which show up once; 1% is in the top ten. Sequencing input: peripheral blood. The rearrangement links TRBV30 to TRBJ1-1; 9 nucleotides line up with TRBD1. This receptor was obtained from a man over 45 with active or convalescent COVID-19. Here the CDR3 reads CAWSQGAAKAFF. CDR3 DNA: TGTGCCTGGTCACAGGGGGCTGCGAAAGCTTTCTTT.